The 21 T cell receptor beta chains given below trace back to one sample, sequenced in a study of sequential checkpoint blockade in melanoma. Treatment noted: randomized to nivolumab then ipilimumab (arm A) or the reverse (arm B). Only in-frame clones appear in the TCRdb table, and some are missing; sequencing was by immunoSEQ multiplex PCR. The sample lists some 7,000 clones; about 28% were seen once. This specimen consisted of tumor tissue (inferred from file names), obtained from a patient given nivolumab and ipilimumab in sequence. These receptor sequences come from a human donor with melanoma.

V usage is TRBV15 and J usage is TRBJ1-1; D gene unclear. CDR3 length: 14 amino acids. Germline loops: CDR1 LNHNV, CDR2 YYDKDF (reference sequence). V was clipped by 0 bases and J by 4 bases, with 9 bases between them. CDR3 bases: TGTGCCACCAGCAGAGATCATTGGGGCACTGAAGCTTTCTTT. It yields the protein CATSRDHWGTEAFF.

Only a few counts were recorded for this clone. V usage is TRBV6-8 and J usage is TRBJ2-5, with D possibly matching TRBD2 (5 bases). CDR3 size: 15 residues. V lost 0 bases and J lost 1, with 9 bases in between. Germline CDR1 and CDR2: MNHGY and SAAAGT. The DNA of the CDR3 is TGTGCCAGCAGTTACTCGATGCTAGCCCAAGAGACCCAGTACTTC. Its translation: CASSYSMLAQETQYF.

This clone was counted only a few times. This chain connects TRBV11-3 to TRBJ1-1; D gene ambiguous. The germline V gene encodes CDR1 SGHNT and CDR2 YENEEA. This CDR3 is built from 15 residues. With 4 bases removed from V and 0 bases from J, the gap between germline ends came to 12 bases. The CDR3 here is CASSSPSLLNTEAFF. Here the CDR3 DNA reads TGTGCCAGCAGCTCCCCCTCCCTTTTGAACACTGAAGCTTTCTTT.

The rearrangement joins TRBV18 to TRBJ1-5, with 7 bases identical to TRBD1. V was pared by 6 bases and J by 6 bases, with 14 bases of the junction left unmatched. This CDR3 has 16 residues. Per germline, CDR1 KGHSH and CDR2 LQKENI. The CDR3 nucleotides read TGTGCCAGCTCCACCACAGGACAGGAGGTTATTCAGCCCCAGCATTTT. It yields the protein CASSTTGQEVIQPQHF. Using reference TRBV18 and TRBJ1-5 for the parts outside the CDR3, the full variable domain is NAGVMQNPRHLVRRRGQEARLRCSPMKGHSHVYWYRQLPEEGLKFMVYLQKENIIDESGMPKERFSAEFPKEGPSILRIQQVVRGDSAAYFCASSTTGQEVIQPQHFGDGTRLSIL.

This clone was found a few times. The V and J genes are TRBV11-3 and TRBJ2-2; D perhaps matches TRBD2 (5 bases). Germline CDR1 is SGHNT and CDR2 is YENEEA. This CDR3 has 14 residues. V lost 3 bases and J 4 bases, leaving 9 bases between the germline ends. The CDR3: CASSFSSGTGELFF. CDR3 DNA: TGTGCCAGCAGCTTTTCCAGCGGCACCGGGGAGCTGTTTTTT.

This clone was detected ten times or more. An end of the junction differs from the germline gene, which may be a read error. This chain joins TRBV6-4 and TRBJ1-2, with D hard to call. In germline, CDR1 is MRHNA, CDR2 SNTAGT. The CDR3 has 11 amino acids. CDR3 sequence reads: CAISAGDGYTF. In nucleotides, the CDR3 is TGTGCCATCAGTGCAGGCGATGGCTACACCTTC.

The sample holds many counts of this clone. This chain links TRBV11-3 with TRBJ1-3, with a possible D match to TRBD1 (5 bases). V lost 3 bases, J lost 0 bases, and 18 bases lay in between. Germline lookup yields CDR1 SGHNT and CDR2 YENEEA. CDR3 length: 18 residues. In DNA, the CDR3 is TGTGCCAGCAGCTTTCGGGGAAGCAGGGCCCTCTCTGGAAACACCATATATTTT. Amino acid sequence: CASSFRGSRALSGNTIYF. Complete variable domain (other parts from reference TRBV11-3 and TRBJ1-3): EAGVVQSPRYKIIEKKQPVAFWCNPISGHNTLYWYLQNLGQGPELLIRYENEEAVDDSQLPKDRFSAERLKGVDSTLKIQPAELGDSAVYLCASSFRGSRALSGNTIYFGEGSWLTVV.

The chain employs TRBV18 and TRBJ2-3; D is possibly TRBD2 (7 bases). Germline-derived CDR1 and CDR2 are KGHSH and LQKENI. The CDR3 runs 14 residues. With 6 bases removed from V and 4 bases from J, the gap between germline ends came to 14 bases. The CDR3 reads CASSPGGHADTQYF. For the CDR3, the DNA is TGTGCCAGCTCTCCGGGGGGACACGCAGATACGCAGTATTTT.

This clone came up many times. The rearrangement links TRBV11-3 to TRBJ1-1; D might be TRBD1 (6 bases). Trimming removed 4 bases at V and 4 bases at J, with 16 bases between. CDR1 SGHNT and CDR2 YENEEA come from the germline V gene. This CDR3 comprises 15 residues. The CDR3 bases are TGTGCCAGCAGCTCACCCGGACAGCCTTCCACTGAAGCTTTCTTT. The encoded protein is CASSSPGQPSTEAFF.

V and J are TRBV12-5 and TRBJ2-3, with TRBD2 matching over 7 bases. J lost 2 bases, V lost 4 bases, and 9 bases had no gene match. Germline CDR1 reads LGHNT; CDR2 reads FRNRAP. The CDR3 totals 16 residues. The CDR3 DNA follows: TGTGCTAGTGGTTCAGGTTCGGCGGGAGACACAGATACGCAGTATTTT. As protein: CASGSGSAGDTDTQYF.

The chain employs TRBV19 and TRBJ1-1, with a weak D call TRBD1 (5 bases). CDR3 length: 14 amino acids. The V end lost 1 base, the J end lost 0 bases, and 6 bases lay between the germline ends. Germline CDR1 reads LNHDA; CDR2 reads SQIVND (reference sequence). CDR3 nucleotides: TGTGCCAGTAGTATAGTGACAGTGAACACTGAAGCTTTCTTT. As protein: CASSIVTVNTEAFF.

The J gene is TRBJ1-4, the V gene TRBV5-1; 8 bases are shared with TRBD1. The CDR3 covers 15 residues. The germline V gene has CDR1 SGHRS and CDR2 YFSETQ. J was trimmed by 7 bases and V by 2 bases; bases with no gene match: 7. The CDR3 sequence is CASSFTGGSGEKLFF. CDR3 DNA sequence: TGCGCCAGCAGCTTTACAGGGGGGAGTGGTGAAAAACTGTTTTTT. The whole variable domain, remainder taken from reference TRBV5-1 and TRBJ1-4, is KAGVTQTPRYLIKTRGQQVTLSCSPISGHRSVSWYQQTPGQGLQFLFEYFSETQRNKGNFPGRFSGRQFSNSRSEMNVSTLELGDSALYLCASSFTGGSGEKLFFGSGTQLSVL.

The CDR3 here is CASSPGQGSTDTQYF. Written as DNA, the CDR3 is TGTGCCAGCTCACCGGGACAGGGAAGCACAGATACGCAGTATTTT. This rearrangement joins TRBV18 to TRBJ2-3; 9 positions agree with TRBD1. V lost 3 bases to trimming and J lost 0 bases; unmatched junction nucleotides: 1. This CDR3 region has 15 residues. Germline CDR1 is KGHSH and CDR2 is LQKENI.

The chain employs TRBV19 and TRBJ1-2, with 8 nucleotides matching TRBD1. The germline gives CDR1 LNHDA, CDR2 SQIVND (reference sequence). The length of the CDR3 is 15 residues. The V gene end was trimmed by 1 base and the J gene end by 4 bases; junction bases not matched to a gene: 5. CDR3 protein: CASSIGGTGGYGYTF. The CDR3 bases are TGTGCCAGTAGTATAGGGGGGACAGGTGGCTATGGCTACACCTTC.

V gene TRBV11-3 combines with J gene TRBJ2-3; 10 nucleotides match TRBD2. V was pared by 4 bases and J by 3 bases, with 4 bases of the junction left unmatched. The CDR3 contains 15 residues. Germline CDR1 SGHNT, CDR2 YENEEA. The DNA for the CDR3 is TGTGCCAGCAGCTCCCCGGGACTAGCGACAGATACGCAGTATTTT. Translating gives CASSSPGLATDTQYF.

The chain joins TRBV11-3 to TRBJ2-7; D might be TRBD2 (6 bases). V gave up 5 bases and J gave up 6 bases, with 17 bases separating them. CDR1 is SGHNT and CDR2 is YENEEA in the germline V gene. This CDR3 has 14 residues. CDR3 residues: CASSNRLVYSEQYF. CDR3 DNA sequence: TGTGCCAGCAGCAACCGACTAGTTTATTCCGAGCAGTACTTC.

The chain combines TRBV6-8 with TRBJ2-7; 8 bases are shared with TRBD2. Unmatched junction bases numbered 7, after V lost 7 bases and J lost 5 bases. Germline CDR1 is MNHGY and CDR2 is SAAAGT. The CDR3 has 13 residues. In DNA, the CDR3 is TGTGCCAGCAAGGCGGGGGGTAGACACGAGCAGTACTTC. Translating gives CASKAGGRHEQYF.

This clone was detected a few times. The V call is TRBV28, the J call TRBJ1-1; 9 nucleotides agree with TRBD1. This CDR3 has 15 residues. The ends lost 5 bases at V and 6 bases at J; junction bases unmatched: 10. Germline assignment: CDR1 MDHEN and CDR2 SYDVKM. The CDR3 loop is CASSRPQGAVSEAFF. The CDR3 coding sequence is TGTGCCAGCAGTCGCCCACAGGGGGCCGTCTCTGAAGCTTTCTTT.

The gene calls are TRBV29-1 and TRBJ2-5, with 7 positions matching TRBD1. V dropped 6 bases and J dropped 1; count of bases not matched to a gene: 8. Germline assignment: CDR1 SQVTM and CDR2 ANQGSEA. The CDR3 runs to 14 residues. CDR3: CSVPGTESQETQYF. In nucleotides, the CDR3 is TGCAGCGTGCCAGGGACAGAGAGCCAAGAGACCCAGTACTTC. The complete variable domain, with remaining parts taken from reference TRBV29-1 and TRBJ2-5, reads SAVISQKPSRDICQRGTSLTIQCQVDSQVTMMFWYRQQPGQSLTLIATANQGSEATYESGFVIDKFPISRPNLTFSTLTVSNMSPEDSSIYLCSVPGTESQETQYFGPGTRLLVL.

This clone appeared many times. The CDR3: CASSLGQGLHEQYF. In DNA form, the CDR3 reads TGTGCCAGCAGCTTGGGACAGGGTTTGCACGAGCAGTACTTC. The chain links TRBV9 to TRBJ2-7, with 9 bases that match TRBD1. V trimming: 4 bases; J trimming: 5 bases; junction bases outside the gene matches: 7. This CDR3 region has 14 residues. The germline V gene has CDR1 SGDLS and CDR2 YYNGEE.

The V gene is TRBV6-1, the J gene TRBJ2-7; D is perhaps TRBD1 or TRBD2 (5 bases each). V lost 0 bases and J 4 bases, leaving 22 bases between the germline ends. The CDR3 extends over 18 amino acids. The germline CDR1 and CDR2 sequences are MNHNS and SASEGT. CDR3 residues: CASSEASAVQIGQYEQYF. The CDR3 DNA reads TGTGCCAGCAGTGAAGCTAGCGCTGTCCAGATAGGACAATACGAGCAGTACTTC.